Each of the 8 T cell receptor beta chains below was sequenced from the same sample in a study of CD8+CD57+ T cells in acquired aplastic anemia. CD8+CD57+ cell expansion, shown by flow cytometry, had occurred in the patients selected for sequencing. TCR beta VDJ and CDR3 profiles were obtained from a genomic DNA template. Using its own MiXCR run on the reads, TCRdb lists one record per CDR3 protein. The sample yields fewer than 200,000 distinct CDR3 sequences, roughly 48% seen once. What was sequenced was sorted CD4+, CD8+, or CD8+CD57+ T cells (not recorded which) from PBMCs. These receptors were collected from a human donor with aplastic anemia.

This clonotype has a count of ten or more. The chain employs TRBV2 and TRBJ2-3; 7 bases align to TRBD2. Germline loops: CDR1 SNHLY, CDR2 FYNNEI. With 8 bases clipped from V and 2 bases from J, the junction kept 10 bases outside the gene matches. This CDR3 has 15 residues. This CDR3 is CASGEGTGPTDTQYF. The CDR3 DNA sequence: TGTGCCAGCGGGGAGGGGACGGGGCCCACAGATACGCAGTATTTT. Drawing the rest from reference TRBV2 and TRBJ2-3, the complete variable domain is EPEVTQTPSHQVTQMGQEVILRCVPISNHLYFYWYRQILGQKVEFLVSFYNNEISEKSEIFDDQFSVERPDGSNFTLKIRSTKLEDSAMYFCASGEGTGPTDTQYFGPGTRLTVL.

J is TRBJ2-7 and V is TRBV7-6, with TRBD2 matching 12 bases. Germline V gene sequence: CDR1 SGHVS, CDR2 FNYEAQ. V lost 1 base to trimming and J lost 1 base; unmatched junction nucleotides: 2. CDR3 size: 16 residues. The CDR3 DNA is TGTGCCAGCAGCTTAGGTACTAGCGGGGGGTCCTACGAGCAGTACTTC. Protein: CASSLGTSGGSYEQYF.

CDR3 protein: CASRPEQHQETQYF. The CDR3 bases are TGTGCCAGCAGGCCGGAACAGCACCAAGAGACCCAGTACTTC. The rearrangement uses TRBV7-8 and TRBJ2-5; D remains unclear. This CDR3 is built from 14 residues. V lost 6 bases, J lost 0 bases, and 11 bases lay in between. Germline V gene sequence: CDR1 SGHVS, CDR2 FQNEAQ.

This sequence joins TRBV4-2 and TRBJ2-7; a possible D gene is TRBD1 (5 bases). Germline V gene sequence: CDR1 LGHNA, CDR2 YNFKEQ. The CDR3 extends over 15 amino acids. V dropped 4 bases and J dropped 1 base, with 14 bases sitting between them. The CDR3 DNA reads TGTGCCAGCAGCCCCCGGCATCCAGGGTCCTACGAGCAGTACTTC. Residues: CASSPRHPGSYEQYF.

This clonotype was picked up many times. This CDR3 is CSARRQGATGGNTIYF. As DNA, the CDR3 is TGCAGTGCTCGTCGACAGGGGGCAACAGGCGGAAACACCATATATTTT. This chain uses TRBV20-1 with TRBJ1-3, with TRBD1 matching over 10 bases. The J segment lost 4 bases and the V segment lost 5 bases, leaving 11 bases of the junction unmatched. CDR1 and CDR2 (germline): DFQATT, SNEGSKA (reference sequence). This CDR3 has 16 amino acids.

The chain carries TRBV19 and TRBJ2-5; D call uncertain. From germline, CDR1 is LNHDA and CDR2 SQIVND (reference sequence). The V and J ends lost 4 bases and 3 bases respectively, with 9 bases between them. This CDR3 region has 13 residues. CDR3 amino acids: CASSTSRKETQYF. CDR3 DNA: TGTGCCAGTAGTACCTCACGAAAAGAGACCCAGTACTTC. Full variable domain (rest looked up from reference TRBV19 and TRBJ2-5): DGGITQSPKYLFRKEGQNVTLSCEQNLNHDAMYWYRQDPGQGLRLIYYSQIVNDFQKGDIAEGYSVSREKKESFPLTVTSAQKNPTAFYLCASSTSRKETQYFGPGTRLLVL.

This clonotype was observed many times. The rearrangement uses TRBV7-3 and TRBJ2-2, with 12 positions matching TRBD1. This CDR3 has 16 amino acids. Germline trimming cut 5 bases from V and 6 bases from J; bases unmatched to any gene: 7. Germline loops: CDR1 SGHTA, CDR2 FQGTGA. CDR3: CASSVPGQGAAGELFF. CDR3 bases: TGTGCCAGCAGCGTCCCGGGACAGGGGGCGGCCGGGGAGCTGTTTTTT.

This clonotype was seen ten or more times. The gene calls are TRBV11-2 and TRBJ2-7; 9 nucleotides line up with TRBD1. The J segment lost 6 bases and the V segment lost 5 bases, leaving 8 bases of the junction unmatched. CDR3 length: 14 amino acids. Looked up from germline, CDR1 is SGHAT and CDR2 is FQNNGV. The CDR3 sequence is CASSQTAQGAEQYF. CDR3 in DNA: TGTGCCAGCAGCCAGACCGCACAGGGGGCCGAGCAGTACTTC.